This TCR beta chain was sequenced in a study of early T cells in non-severe SARS-CoV-2 infection (dated by TCRdb to about 2021). Study-level background: Bulk RNA from unsorted whole blood was used for TCR sequencing, so alpha and beta chains could not be paired.

This clonotype was seen ten or more times. The antigen this receptor binds is unknown. No clone much larger than this one lies a single base away; base qualities are absent. The study was a case-control design nested within a healthcare worker cohort in London, UK, with weekly nasopharyngeal swab PCR tests and blood sampling. Healthcare workers were recruited between 23 and 31 March 2020, during the week of the UK lockdown, and were followed weekly for up to roughly 15 weeks. Study-wide findings and limitations: VDJdb matching was skewed toward anti-spike CD8 responses and likely underestimated virus-specific expansions, missing private and CD4 specificities.

Library preparation employed 5' RACE. The run used a NextSeq 500. The TCR library protocol attached unique molecular identifiers to individual cDNA molecules to correct for sequencing error and PCR bias. Sequencing covered both TCR alpha and beta chains, and within each sample the abundances of alpha and beta sequences were tightly co-correlated. The authors processed their data as follows. Decombinator V4 was used to annotate the V gene, J gene and CDR3 of the TCR sequences. TCRs were defined as expanded if a significant change between any two time points was detected under a Poisson model with p below 0.0001. TCR abundances were normalised to the total number of TCRs sequenced per sample and were expressed as counts per million. VDJdb, accessed on 1 November 2021, was searched for TCRs annotated for CMV, EBV and SARS-CoV-2, and TCRs annotated for more than one antigen were excluded. Starting from the raw public reads, TCRdb applied fastp trimming at Q25, assembled clones with MiXCR and retained in-frame beta chains. For every CDR3 protein sequence, its rows merge into one entry that carries the most common genes and DNA. None of the V and J calls come from the authors' own analysis; TCRdb made them. This sample gives 54,000 or so distinct CDR3 sequences in total; roughly 13% of them show up just once. Of the sample, about 5% falls within the top ten clones.

Sequencing input: whole blood. The origin of this receptor is an adult who was a healthcare worker with PCR-confirmed SARS-CoV-2 infection or an uninfected control (not recorded which).

CDR3 protein: CASSQVGASGGELFF. The nucleotide sequence reads as follows: TGCGCCAGCAGCCAAGTGGGGGCATCTGGCGGGGAGCTGTTTTTT. The chain employs TRBV4-3 and TRBJ2-2; tentative D gene TRBD1, with 6 bases matching. The germline V gene gives CDR1 as LGHNA and CDR2 as YSLEER. V is shortened by 1 base, J by 7 bases, and the region joining them spans 13 bases. The CDR3 goes from the cysteine to the phenylalanine over 15 residues. The kept DNA is CDR3 alone, 45 bases in frame from the first base.